This TCR beta chain originates from a study of monozygotic twins with inflammatory bowel disease (dated by TCRdb to the late 2010s). About the full investigation: A total of approximately 28 monozygotic twin pairs were included in the full study, comprising nine German pairs (four IBD-concordant, five IBD-discordant) and 19 IBD-discordant Danish pairs. Each individual had, on average, about 151 000 unique TCRalpha sequences and 181 000 unique TCRbeta sequences available for analysis. The search for disease-associated traits relied mainly on comparing, within discordant pairs, IBD patients with their genetically identical healthy co-twins. The paper's findings and limits, for the study overall: The results gave no support for a single strong signal or clonotype linked to IBD. The analysis was unable to tell different T cell subtypes apart. IBD patients shared fewer clonotypes with other individuals than healthy twins did, most markedly in patients showing signs of disease activity. IBD patients had lower TCRbeta repertoire diversity, measured by the inverse Simpson index, than their healthy co-twins. Because patients were on differing immunosuppressive treatments, the repertoires may have picked up extra background noise and inter-individual variability. Repertoire similarity did not differ between concordant and discordant twins, which could be due to limited statistical power.

Libraries came from 5' RACE. Preparation of each TCR library used 3,500 to 4,500 ng of total RNA. For each sample, cDNA synthesis with SMARTScribe reverse transcriptase was split into eight separate reactions. During cDNA synthesis, template switching introduced unique molecular identifiers that contained a 6-nucleotide sample barcode. Two nested PCRs of about 17 and 10 cycles amplified the TCRalpha and TCRbeta cDNA, and bead purification followed each PCR. Before amplification, the cDNA was treated with uracil DNA-glycosylase and purified using the QIAquick PCR purification kit. The second PCR added Illumina TruSeq-compatible adapters along with sample-specific barcodes. TapeStation and Qubit were used to check library quality and concentration, and 4 to 6.5 ng of each library went into the pool. Sequencing of the pooled libraries was done on an Illumina HiSeq2500 single-index Rapid Run using custom sequencing primers and 2 x 100 bp reads. From the authors' description of their analysis: UMI-based consensus assembly with MiGEC version 1.2.6 was used to correct PCR and sequencing errors. MiXCR version 2.1.1 was used for V(D)J alignment, clonotype assembly and CDR3 extraction. To normalise gene usage, clonotype sharing and MAIT/NKT TCR abundance, the top 1000, 10 000 and 20 000 clonotypes in each sample were analysed. After downsampling to 27 000 UMIs, diversity was calculated as the inverse Simpson index using the vegan R package. Paired Mann-Whitney U tests were applied to discordant twin pairs, with Benjamini-Hochberg correction for multiple testing. With the reads reprocessed by TCRdb, a single entry stands for each CDR3 protein sequence and no DNA is reported. These V and J calls are TCRdb output, not the study's own analysis. The sample table records more than 350,000 distinct CDR3 sequences. Roughly 2.3% of the sample comes from the top ten.

Comment on this clonotype: The target of this receptor is not known.

From each donor, an approximately 2.5 ml peripheral blood sample was drawn into PAXgene tubes and stored at -80 degrees C. Without any T cell sorting, total RNA was extracted from whole blood using the PAXgene blood miRNA kit on an automated QIAcube. Deep TCRalpha and TCRbeta repertoire profiling with unique molecular barcoding was performed on peripheral blood of monozygotic twin pairs concordant or discordant for inflammatory bowel disease. For every twin pair, smoking habits were documented, and each individual was categorised as a current, former or never smoker. CDR3 length: 14 amino acids, cysteine to phenylalanine. The protein alone is recorded here. CDR1 and CDR2 are read off the germline V gene as MNHEY and SVGAGI.

This TCR was recovered from a human donor with ulcerative colitis or Crohn's disease, or a healthy co-twin of an affected twin (not recorded which). The chain uses TRBV6-5 and TRBJ2-2. The specimen was blood. The CDR3 here reads CASSFHRNTGELFF.